This TCR beta chain appears in the sequencing data of a study of CD8 T cells in ankylosing spondylitis. The CDR3 runs 12 residues. CDR1 SGHRS and CDR2 YFSETQ come from the germline V gene. V lost 7 bases to trimming and J lost 5 bases, with 11 bases between them. Scientists made TCR beta libraries using quantitative 5'-RACE with molecular barcodes. TCRdb redid the calling of the 5' RACE reads with MiXCR, one entry per CDR3 protein. The sample shows approximately 550,000 distinct CDR3 sequences, 10% to 15% of them seen only once. As concerns this clonotype: Antigen: not known.

Findings of the study overall: Apparently characteristic of ankylosing spondylitis blood was a TCR beta motif (fewer than ten highly homologous variants).

This TCR was sampled from a male donor with ankylosing spondylitis. V gene TRBV5-1 combines with J gene TRBJ2-3; the D gene is possibly TRBD1 (5 bases). Sequencing was done on a sample of blood, either unsorted or a sorted T cell fraction (not recorded which). CDR3 nucleotide sequence: TGCGCCAGCGGGGCCATCGGAGATACGCAGTATTTT. This sequence encodes CASGAIGDTQYF.